The clone carrying this TCR beta chain was detected only a few times. Its target is unknown. The PCR made use of 60 Vbeta and 13 Jbeta primers. This table comes from immunoSEQ multiplex PCR, and its TCRdb copy is limited to in-frame clones, with some not included. The sample has approximately 79,000 clones; more than 60% are singletons. This entry comes from a study of cytomegalovirus exposure and HLA in healthy donors. Study-level background: Earlier findings included roughly 120 million unique TCR beta sequences obtained from about 179 million T cells.

Study results and limitations: A list of approximately 160 TCR beta chains associated with cytomegalovirus was given.

Germline V lookup: CDR1 LGHNA, CDR2 YNFKEQ. Trimming pared 5 bases from V and 7 bases from J, leaving 12 bases between. CDR3 length: 13 amino acids. The receptor was isolated from a male donor in good health and CMV-seropositive. Input material: PBMCs. The J gene is TRBJ1-5, the V gene TRBV4-2; D call uncertain. The CDR3 sequence is CASSWSEGQPQHF. Written as DNA, the CDR3 is TGTGCCAGCAGCTGGTCGGAGGGCCAGCCCCAGCATTTT.